The 22 T cell receptor beta chains listed next were all sequenced from one sample in a study of control samples from healthy donors and cancer patients. The protocol was immunoSEQ multiplex PCR, while the TCRdb copy is restricted to in-frame clones and leaves out a portion. The profile shows roughly 220,000 clones, about 93% of them singletons. What was sequenced was blood. The receptors stem from a man between 50 and 59 years old in good health.

The chain uses TRBV27 and TRBJ2-7; weak D call: TRBD1 (6 bases). This CDR3 has 14 residues. CDR1 is MNHEY, CDR2 SMNVEV, per germline (reference sequence). V was trimmed by 5 bases and J by 2 bases, leaving 13 bases between them. CDR3 nucleotide sequence: TGTGCCAGCAGTCTCGGGACATCCGCCTACGAGCAGTACTTC. Protein: CASSLGTSAYEQYF.

V gene TRBV10-3 combines with J gene TRBJ1-6; D remains ambiguous. Germline V gives CDR1 ENHRY, CDR2 SYGVKD. The V and J ends lost 0 bases and 6 bases respectively, with 12 bases between them. CDR3 length equals 16 residues. The DNA for the CDR3 is TGTGCCATCAGTGAGTCGAGCCCGGCTCTTAATTCACCCCTCCACTTT. It specifies CAISESSPALNSPLHF.

The V gene is TRBV6-6, the J gene TRBJ1-1; D is ambiguous. Trimming stripped 2 bases from V and 7 bases from J, with 5 bases between. This CDR3 spans 11 amino acids. In germline, CDR1 is MNHNY, CDR2 SVGAGI (reference sequence). The CDR3 protein is CASSYRLEAFF. The CDR3 bases are TGTGCCAGCAGTTACAGGCTTGAAGCTTTCTTT.

The genes are TRBV29-1 and TRBJ1-1, with 7 bases lining up with TRBD1. The CDR3 is made up of 13 amino acids. Germline lookup yields CDR1 SQVTM and CDR2 ANQGSEA. J was trimmed by 0 bases and V by 5 bases; bases with no gene match: 3. CDR3 loop: CSVKQGMNTEAFF. For the CDR3, the DNA is TGCAGCGTTAAACAGGGGATGAACACTGAAGCTTTCTTT.

This clone came up a few times. This chain connects TRBV2 to TRBJ1-5; D call uncertain. V dropped 5 bases and J dropped 5 bases, with 10 bases sitting between them. There are 13 residues in the CDR3. The germline V gene encodes CDR1 SNHLY and CDR2 FYNNEI. The CDR3 DNA is TGTGCCAGCAGTTCGACGGGAGATCAGCCCCAGCATTTT. Its translation is CASSSTGDQPQHF.

The V and J genes are TRBV20-1 and TRBJ1-2, with a tentative D call TRBD1 (6 bases). V was clipped by 6 bases and J by 10 bases, with 12 bases between them. The CDR3 sequence is 10 residues long. CDR1 DFQATT and CDR2 SNEGSKA come from the germline V gene (reference sequence). CDR3 residues: CSAGGGTYTF. In nucleotides, the CDR3 is TGCAGTGCGGGGGGGGGCACCTACACCTTC.

This chain links TRBV6-4 with TRBJ1-1, with D unclear. Germline-derived CDR1 and CDR2 are MRHNA and SNTAGT. The CDR3 has 13 amino acids. Trimming removed 3 bases from V and 1 base from J, with 6 bases in between. This chain's CDR3 is CASSETRNTEAFF. CDR3 coding DNA: TGTGCCAGCAGTGAAACAAGGAACACTGAAGCTTTCTTT.

This chain uses TRBV6-1 with TRBJ1-5; D is undetermined. The CDR3 runs to 16 residues. Trimming pared 3 bases from V and 2 bases from J, leaving 14 bases between. Germline CDR1 is MNHNS and CDR2 is SASEGT. CDR3 protein: CASSEGSATGNQPQHF. DNA of the CDR3: TGTGCCAGCAGTGAGGGCAGCGCCACTGGCAATCAGCCCCAGCATTTT.

The chain uses TRBV9 and TRBJ1-2; 10 bases map to TRBD1. Trimming removed 2 bases from V and 6 bases from J; junction bases left unmatched: 7. CDR3 length: 15 residues. Germline CDR1 is SGDLS and CDR2 is YYNGEE. The CDR3 protein is CASSVTGTGENGYTF. The CDR3 bases are TGTGCCAGCAGCGTCACCGGGACAGGGGAGAATGGCTACACCTTC. Full variable domain (remainder filled in from reference TRBV9 and TRBJ1-2): DSGVTQTPKHLITATGQRVTLRCSPRSGDLSVYWYQQSLDQGLQFLIQYYNGEERAKGNILERFSAQQFPDLHSELNLSSLELGDSALYFCASSVTGTGENGYTFGSGTRLTVV.

This clone was found once. An end of the junction does not agree with germline; a read error may underlie this. The rearrangement uses TRBV7-2 and TRBJ2-2, with TRBD2 matching 10 bases. The CDR3 is made up of 13 amino acids. Germline lookup yields CDR1 SGHTA and CDR2 FQGNSA. The CDR3, as DNA: TGTGCCATCAGCGGGGGGGCCGGCGGGGAGCTGTTTTTT. It is translated as CAISGGAGGELFF.

The chain is built from TRBV28 and TRBJ1-5; D gene unclear. V lost 5 bases to trimming and J lost 4 bases, with 12 bases between them. The V gene's germline CDR1 is MDHEN and CDR2 SYDVKM. This CDR3 has 14 amino acids. The chain's CDR3 is CASSKDYTNQPQHF. Here the CDR3 DNA reads TGTGCCAGCAGTAAAGATTATACAAATCAGCCCCAGCATTTT.

The J gene is TRBJ1-2, the V gene TRBV5-6, with D hard to call. CDR3 size: 17 residues. Germline CDR1 reads SGHDT; CDR2 reads YYEEEE. The V end lost 0 bases, the J end lost 2 bases, and 17 bases lay between the germline ends. The DNA of the CDR3 is TGTGCCAGCAGCTTGGAGGCGCGAGCAAGAGGGAACTATGGCTACACCTTC. Its protein is CASSLEARARGNYGYTF.

This clone occurred once. The chain combines TRBV11-1 with TRBJ2-7; D possibly matches TRBD1 or TRBD2 (5 bases each). Germline loops: CDR1 SGHAT, CDR2 FQDESV (reference sequence). The CDR3 length is 13 residues. V dropped 5 bases and J dropped 6 bases, with 14 bases sitting between them. The CDR3 DNA is TGTGCCAGCAGCACTTCCCGGGACGGCGAGCAGTACGTC. Its translation is CASSTSRDGEQYV.

The rearrangement joins TRBV18 to TRBJ1-3, with a tentative D call TRBD1 (5 bases). V was pared by 5 bases and J by 3 bases, with 17 bases between. Germline CDR1 is KGHSH and CDR2 is LQKENI. The CDR3 consists of 16 residues. The CDR3 nucleotides read TGTGCCAGCTCAGGGACGCTACCCGGTTTTGGAAACACCATATATTTT. Protein sequence: CASSGTLPGFGNTIYF.

The chain employs TRBV12-5 and TRBJ2-1; no definite D call. This CDR3 contains 14 residues. CDR1 and CDR2 (germline): LGHNT, FRNRAP. Trimming removed 6 bases from V and 2 bases from J, with 11 bases in between. This CDR3 is CASGIGGTYNEQFF. Here the CDR3 DNA reads TGTGCTAGTGGCATCGGTGGAACCTACAATGAGCAGTTCTTC.

V usage is TRBV7-9 and J usage is TRBJ1-1; 8 bases align to TRBD1. V lost 5 bases, J lost 3 bases, and 5 bases stayed unmatched. CDR3 size: 14 residues. Germline V gene data show CDR1 as SEHNR and CDR2 as FQNEAQ (reference sequence). As DNA, the CDR3 is TGTGCCAGCAGCCCACAGGGGGGAGACACTGAAGCTTTCTTT. Its translation: CASSPQGGDTEAFF.

This clone has a handful of counts. V is TRBV27 and J is TRBJ1-6; D remains unclear. The CDR3 loop spans 14 amino acids. CDR1 and CDR2 (germline): MNHEY, SMNVEV (reference sequence). Trimming took 6 bases from V and 4 from J, leaving 10 bases between them. CDR3 bases: TGTGCCAGCAGCCCGACGGTTTATAATTCACCCCTCCACTTT. Amino acids: CASSPTVYNSPLHF.

The sample holds one count of this clone. The rearrangement links TRBV6-6 to TRBJ2-5, with 7 bases fitting TRBD2. The CDR3 length is 16 residues. V shed 1 base and J 2 bases; nucleotides not matched to a gene: 7. Germline assignment: CDR1 MNHNY and CDR2 SVGAGI (reference sequence). In nucleotides, the CDR3 is TGTGCCAGCAGTTACTTGGGGGGGACTCCTCAAGAGACCCAGTACTTC. Amino acids: CASSYLGGTPQETQYF.

CDR3 DNA sequence: TGTGCCAGCACCTCGACAGGGGATCACGAAAAACTGTTTTTT. The encoded protein is CASTSTGDHEKLFF. This sequence joins TRBV6-5 and TRBJ1-4, with 8 bases matching TRBD1. The V segment lost 7 bases and the J segment 8 bases; nucleotides outside the gene matches: 9. There are 14 residues in the CDR3. Germline CDR1 is MNHEY and CDR2 is SVGAGI.

V and J are TRBV4-1 and TRBJ1-5, with D uncertain. Germline CDR1 reads MGHRA; CDR2 reads YSYEKL. With 8 bases removed from V and 4 bases from J, the gap between germline ends came to 12 bases. This CDR3 is built from 13 residues. The chain's CDR3 is CASALGANQPQHF. The CDR3 DNA reads TGCGCCAGCGCCCTCGGAGCAAATCAGCCCCAGCATTTT.

The J gene is TRBJ1-2, the V gene TRBV29-1; D might be TRBD1 (6 bases). Trimming shortened V by 4 bases and J by 7 bases, and 13 bases separated the two germline ends. CDR1 is SQVTM and CDR2 is ANQGSEA in the germline V gene. The CDR3 contains 12 residues. The DNA of the CDR3 is TGCAGCGTTGGGGAGGGGGTTGTTGGCTACACCTTC. This sequence encodes CSVGEGVVGYTF.

The chain uses TRBV5-1 and TRBJ2-6, with D perhaps TRBD1 (5 bases). Germline V gene sequence: CDR1 SGHRS, CDR2 YFSETQ. V was clipped by 0 bases and J by 0 bases, with 7 bases between them. This CDR3 is 16 amino acids long. CDR3 DNA sequence: TGCGCCAGCAGCTTGGACGGACACTCTGGGGCCAACGTCCTGACTTTC. Translated, it gives CASSLDGHSGANVLTF.